One and the same sample provided the 18 T cell receptor beta chains below, sequenced in a study of CD8 T cells in Susac syndrome. Random-hexamer reverse transcription was applied to about 0.5 to 1 ug RNA. MiXCR, applied by TCRdb to the immunoSEQ multiplex PCR reads, yields one record per CDR3 protein. Of some 180,000 distinct CDR3 sequences in the sample, just under 95% are singletons; the top ten hold 0.1%. The sequencing sample was made of CD4+ T cells from PBMCs. Receptors were obtained from a human donor in good health.

The chain couples TRBV5-1 to TRBJ1-1; D is ambiguous. Trimming cost V 2 bases and J 1 base, with 6 bases left between them. Germline CDR1 and CDR2: SGHRS and YFSETQ. The CDR3 has 13 residues. Here the CDR3 DNA reads TGCGCCAGCAGCTTTCAGTGGAACACTGAAGCTTTCTTT. Translating gives CASSFQWNTEAFF.

The rearrangement joins TRBV12-3 or TRBV12-4 to TRBJ1-1; D uncertain. The germline V and J ends were trimmed by 3 bases and 4 bases, with 9 bases remaining between them. The CDR3 is made up of 13 amino acids. The CDR3 spells CASSFREGTEAFF. CDR3 DNA sequence: TGTGCCAGCAGTTTTCGGGAGGGCACTGAAGCTTTCTTT.

The chain has TRBV3-1 and TRBJ2-7; D perhaps matches TRBD2 (5 bases). The V gene lost 6 bases and the J gene lost 4 bases, with 16 bases spanning the gap. The germline V gene has CDR1 LGHDT and CDR2 YNNKEL (reference sequence). The CDR3 is 14 amino acids. CDR3 sequence (DNA): TGTGCCAGCAGGAAAATGACTACATCTTACGAGCAGTACTTC. Its protein is CASRKMTTSYEQYF.

This clonotype has a single count. V usage is TRBV7-9 and J usage is TRBJ2-7, with D perhaps TRBD2 (5 bases). With 1 base removed from V and 0 bases from J, the gap between germline ends came to 13 bases. CDR1 and CDR2 (germline): SEHNR, FQNEAQ (reference sequence). CDR3 size: 16 residues. As DNA, the CDR3 is TGTGCCAGCAGCTTAGACACAGCACGGGGCTCCTACGAGCAGTACTTC. Protein: CASSLDTARGSYEQYF.

The V call is TRBV10-3, the J call TRBJ1-2; a weak D match, TRBD1 (5 bases). Germline CDR1 ENHRY, CDR2 SYGVKD. This CDR3 has 11 amino acids. V was shortened by 7 bases and J by 8 bases, with 11 bases between the two germline ends. The CDR3 DNA is TGTGCCATCACCGACGAGGGGGGCTACACCTTC. Translated: CAITDEGGYTF.

The rearrangement links TRBV5-1 to TRBJ1-3; D perhaps matches TRBD1 (6 bases). Germline CDR1 and CDR2: SGHRS and YFSETQ. With 5 bases removed from V and 2 bases from J, the gap between germline ends came to 11 bases. The CDR3 runs to 14 residues. CDR3 DNA: TGCGCCAGCAGAAAGGAGGGGGCTGGAAACACCATATATTTT. This codes for CASRKEGAGNTIYF.

The chain combines TRBV23-1 with TRBJ2-3, with unresolved D. TRBV23-1 is labeled an ORF, and its function is uncertain. There are 10 residues in the CDR3. The V and J ends lost 11 bases and 6 bases respectively, with 9 bases between them. Here the CDR3 reads CAGYRDTQYF. DNA of the CDR3: TGCGCCGGTTACCGGGATACGCAGTATTTT.

The chain joins TRBV18 to TRBJ2-1, with unresolved D. The CDR3 length is 14 residues. Germline lookup yields CDR1 KGHSH and CDR2 LQKENI. The V end lost 3 bases, the J end lost 0 bases, and 6 bases lay between the germline ends. CDR3 nucleotides: TGTGCCAGCTCACCCGAGAGCTCCTACAATGAGCAGTTCTTC. Residues: CASSPESSYNEQFF.

The V gene is TRBV28, the J gene TRBJ2-2; D gene uncertain. V shed 2 bases and J shed 2 bases, with 6 bases lying between them. CDR3 length: 14 amino acids. Germline V gene lookup returns CDR1 MDHEN and CDR2 SYDVKM. CDR3: CASSLQINTGELFF. CDR3 bases: TGTGCCAGCAGTTTACAGATTAACACCGGGGAGCTGTTTTTT.

The V gene is TRBV27, the J gene TRBJ2-3, with TRBD2 matching over 11 bases. Germline loops: CDR1 MNHEY, CDR2 SMNVEV (reference sequence). Unmatched junction bases numbered 5, after V lost 7 bases and J lost 5 bases. This CDR3 has 14 residues. In nucleotides, the CDR3 is TGTGCCAGCACCACCGGACTAGCGGGAGATACGCAGTATTTT. Translated, it gives CASTTGLAGDTQYF.

The chain is built from TRBV20-1 and TRBJ2-1; TRBD1 might be the D (6 bases). V dropped 3 bases and J dropped 7 bases, with 13 bases sitting between them. The CDR3 is made up of 13 amino acids. Germline assignment: CDR1 DFQATT and CDR2 SNEGSKA (reference sequence). This CDR3 reads CSARRTAVNEQFF. In DNA, the CDR3 is TGCAGTGCTAGGCGGACAGCAGTTAATGAGCAGTTCTTC.

The gene calls are TRBV6-5 and TRBJ2-7; TRBD1 agrees at 7 bases. Germline lookup yields CDR1 MNHEY and CDR2 SVGAGI. The CDR3 consists of 15 residues. Trimming took 0 bases from V and 2 from J; bases not matched to a gene: 4. Here the CDR3 reads CASSYSRTGPYEQYF. The CDR3 coding sequence is TGTGCCAGCAGTTACTCAAGGACAGGACCCTACGAGCAGTACTTC.

This chain links TRBV27 with TRBJ2-6; 7 bases agree with TRBD1. This CDR3 comprises 19 residues. The ends lost 4 bases at V and 0 bases at J; junction bases unmatched: 12. Germline CDR1 reads MNHEY; CDR2 reads SMNVEV (reference sequence). The CDR3 loop is CASSSHKGTAYSGANVLTF. The DNA of the CDR3 is TGTGCCAGCAGTTCCCACAAAGGGACAGCTTACTCTGGGGCCAACGTCCTGACTTTC.

The chain employs TRBV15 and TRBJ2-2; 9 positions match TRBD2. Germline CDR1 and CDR2: LNHNV and YYDKDF (reference sequence). This CDR3 has 16 amino acids. Trimming cost V 5 bases and J 6 bases; bases outside gene matches: 10. In DNA, the CDR3 is TGTGCCACCAGCTGGGAGGGACTAGCCATCCCCGGGGAGCTGTTTTTT. Translated: CATSWEGLAIPGELFF.

The V call is TRBV9, the J call TRBJ2-7; 9 nucleotides align to TRBD2. This CDR3 comprises 15 residues. Germline V gives CDR1 SGDLS, CDR2 YYNGEE. V was pared by 0 bases and J by 2 bases, with 3 bases of the junction left unmatched. CDR3 sequence: CASSVDPSGTYEQYF. For the CDR3, the DNA is TGTGCCAGCAGCGTAGATCCTAGCGGGACCTACGAGCAGTACTTC.

The V gene is TRBV7-3, the J gene TRBJ2-3; D is possibly TRBD1 (6 bases). Between the trimmed V and J ends, which lost 4 bases and 9 bases, there was a span of 20 bases. Germline V CDR1 and CDR2: SGHTA, FQGTGA. The length of the CDR3 is 15 residues. CDR3 DNA: TGTGCCAGCAGCTACAGCTTGGACAGAGAAGGGACGCAGTATTTT. Residues: CASSYSLDREGTQYF.

This sequence joins TRBV14 and TRBJ1-4; D remains unclear. CDR1 is SGHDN and CDR2 is FVKESK in the germline V gene. The CDR3 runs to 15 residues. V lost 1 base to trimming and J lost 4 bases, with 10 bases between them. The CDR3 loop is CASSQGNPLNEKLFF. In DNA form, the CDR3 reads TGTGCCAGCAGCCAAGGAAACCCCCTTAATGAAAAACTGTTTTTT.

The chain recombines TRBV4-3 with TRBJ2-7, with D perhaps TRBD2 (6 bases). The V gene's germline CDR1 is LGHNA and CDR2 YSLEER. The CDR3 covers 15 residues. V was pared by 0 bases and J by 7 bases, with 16 bases between. Here the CDR3 DNA reads TGCGCCAGCAGCCAAGATCCGGGACTTCACGGAGAGCAGTACTTC. Protein product: CASSQDPGLHGEQYF.